Here is one T cell receptor (beta chain) with its context. It was with 60 Vbeta and 13 Jbeta primers that the PCR ran. This table comes from immunoSEQ multiplex PCR, and its TCRdb copy is limited to in-frame clones, with some not included. The table lists roughly 150,000 clones, 65% to 80% of them singletons, with approximately 1.6% in the top ten. The data were taken from a study of cytomegalovirus exposure and HLA in healthy donors. Germline V gives CDR1 SGHAT, CDR2 FQNNGV. Trimming left V 1 base short and J 2 bases short, with 3 bases between. The CDR3 totals 12 residues. The sample consisted of PBMCs. The clonotype originates from a human donor in good health. V and J are TRBV11-2 and TRBJ2-7; D gene unclear. CDR3 bases: TGTGCCAGCAGCTTAGCTGCCTACGAGCAGTACTTC. This encodes CASSLAAYEQYF.